This note documents a single T cell receptor (beta chain) sequence. This entry comes from a study of T cells in Graves' hyperthyroidism and ophthalmopathy. The CDR3 runs 12 residues. V lost 7 bases and J 3 bases, leaving 10 bases between the germline ends. Not enrolled were patients with uncontrolled infection, other autoimmune disease, pregnancy or lactation. Diagnosing involved the use of clinical symptoms, serum thyroxine and TRAb, thyroid ultrasound and orbital computed tomography. Amplified TCR beta CDR3 regions derived from RNA transcripts. A set of HTBI primers served as the primers for a first-round RT-PCR of the TCR CDR3. Each CDR3 protein is one row after TCRdb ran MiXCR on the multiplex PCR reads. Found here are fewer than 450,000 distinct CDR3 sequences, roughly a sixth of them singletons; the top ten hold around a third.

The sequencing input was blood. This TCR derives from a woman in her 30s with Graves' hyperthyroidism that later progressed to Graves' ophthalmopathy. V usage is TRBV12-3 or TRBV12-4 and J usage is TRBJ2-7; no clear D gene. CDR3 sequence: CASTLGNYEQYF. CDR3 DNA: TGTGCCAGCACTTTGGGGAACTACGAGCAGTACTTC.